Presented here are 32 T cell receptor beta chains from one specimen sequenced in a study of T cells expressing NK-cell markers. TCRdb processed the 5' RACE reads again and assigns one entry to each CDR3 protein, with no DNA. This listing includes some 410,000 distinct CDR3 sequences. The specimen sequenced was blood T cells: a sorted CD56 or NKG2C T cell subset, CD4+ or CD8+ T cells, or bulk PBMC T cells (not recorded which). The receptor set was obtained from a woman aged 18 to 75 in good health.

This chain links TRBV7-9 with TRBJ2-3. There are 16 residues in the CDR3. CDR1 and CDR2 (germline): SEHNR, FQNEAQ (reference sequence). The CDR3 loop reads CASSLVPSLVTDTQYF.

The CDR3 loop reads CASSLGHYDTQYF. The chain employs TRBV7-2 and TRBJ2-3. Germline CDR1 SGHTA, CDR2 FQGNSA. The CDR3 contains 13 residues.

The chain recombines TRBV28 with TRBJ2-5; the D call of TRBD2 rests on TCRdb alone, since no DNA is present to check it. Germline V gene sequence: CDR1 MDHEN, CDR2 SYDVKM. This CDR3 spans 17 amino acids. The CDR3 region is CASSLWSGTSVSETQYF. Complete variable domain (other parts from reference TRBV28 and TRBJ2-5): DVKVTQSSRYLVKRTGEKVFLECVQDMDHENMFWYRQDPGLGLRLIYFSYDVKMKEKGDIPEGYSVSREKKERFSLILESASTNQTSMYLCASSLWSGTSVSETQYFGPGTRLLVL.

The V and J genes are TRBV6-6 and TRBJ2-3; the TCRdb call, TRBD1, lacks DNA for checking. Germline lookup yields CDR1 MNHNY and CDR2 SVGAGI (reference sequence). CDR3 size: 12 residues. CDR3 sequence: CASSSPGQVGYF.

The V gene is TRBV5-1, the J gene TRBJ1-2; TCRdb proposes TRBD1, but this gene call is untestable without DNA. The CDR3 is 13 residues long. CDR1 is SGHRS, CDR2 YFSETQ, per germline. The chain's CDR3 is CASSPETGDGYTF. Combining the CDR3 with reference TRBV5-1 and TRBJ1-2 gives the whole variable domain KAGVTQTPRYLIKTRGQQVTLSCSPISGHRSVSWYQQTPGQGLQFLFEYFSETQRNKGNFPGRFSGRQFSNSRSEMNVSTLELGDSALYLCASSPETGDGYTFGSGTRLTVV.

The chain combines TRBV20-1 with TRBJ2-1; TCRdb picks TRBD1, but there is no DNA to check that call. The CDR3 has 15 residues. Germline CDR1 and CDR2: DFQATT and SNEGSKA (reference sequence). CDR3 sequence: CSPKGGQGAGNEQFF.

CDR3 residues: CASSQDGTGIFSGEQFF. The V and J genes are TRBV4-2 and TRBJ2-1; with no DNA, the TCRdb D assignment of TRBD1 cannot be verified. Germline CDR1 is LGHNA and CDR2 is YNFKEQ. CDR3 length equals 17 residues.

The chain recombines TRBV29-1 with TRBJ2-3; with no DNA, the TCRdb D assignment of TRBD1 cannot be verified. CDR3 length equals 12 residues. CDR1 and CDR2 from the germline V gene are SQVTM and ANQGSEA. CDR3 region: CSDRGRPDTQYF.

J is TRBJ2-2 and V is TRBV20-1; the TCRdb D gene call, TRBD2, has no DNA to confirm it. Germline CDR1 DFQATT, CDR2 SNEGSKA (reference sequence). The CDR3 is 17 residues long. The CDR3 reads CSARDRGASGRSGELFF.

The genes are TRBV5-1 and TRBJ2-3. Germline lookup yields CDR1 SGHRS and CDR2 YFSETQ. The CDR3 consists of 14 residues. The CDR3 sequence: CASSLDVARDTQYF.

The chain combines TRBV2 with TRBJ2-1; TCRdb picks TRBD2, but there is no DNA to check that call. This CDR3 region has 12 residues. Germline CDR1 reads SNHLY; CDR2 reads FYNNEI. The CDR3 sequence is CASSDEGNEQFF.

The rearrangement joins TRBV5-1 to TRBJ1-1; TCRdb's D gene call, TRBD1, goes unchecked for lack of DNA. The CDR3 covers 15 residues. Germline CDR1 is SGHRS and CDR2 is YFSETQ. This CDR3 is CASSNKPGQDREAFF.

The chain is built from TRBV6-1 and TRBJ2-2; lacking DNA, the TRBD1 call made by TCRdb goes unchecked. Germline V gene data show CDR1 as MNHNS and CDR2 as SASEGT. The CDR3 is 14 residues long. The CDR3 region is CASSTRVNGGELFF.

This chain's CDR3 is CAWSRQGNTEAFF. The chain is built from TRBV30 and TRBJ1-1; as DNA is missing, the TRBD1 call by TCRdb cannot be tested. The germline V gene has CDR1 GTSNPN and CDR2 SVGIG (reference sequence). The CDR3 contains 13 residues.

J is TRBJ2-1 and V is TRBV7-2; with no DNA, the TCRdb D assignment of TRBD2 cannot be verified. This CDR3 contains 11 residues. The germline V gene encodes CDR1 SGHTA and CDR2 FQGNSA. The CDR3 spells CASSWTNEQFF.

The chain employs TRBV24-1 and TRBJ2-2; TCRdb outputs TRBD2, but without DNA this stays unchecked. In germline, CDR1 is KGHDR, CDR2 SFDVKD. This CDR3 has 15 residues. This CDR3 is CATSEWGLGTGELFF.

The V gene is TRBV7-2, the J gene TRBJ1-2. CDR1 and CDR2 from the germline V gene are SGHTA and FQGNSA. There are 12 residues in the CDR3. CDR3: CASSSEVYGYTF.

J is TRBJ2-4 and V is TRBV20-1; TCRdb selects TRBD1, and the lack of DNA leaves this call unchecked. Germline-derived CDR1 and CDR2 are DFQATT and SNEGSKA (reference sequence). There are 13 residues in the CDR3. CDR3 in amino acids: CSAREQGVYIQYF.

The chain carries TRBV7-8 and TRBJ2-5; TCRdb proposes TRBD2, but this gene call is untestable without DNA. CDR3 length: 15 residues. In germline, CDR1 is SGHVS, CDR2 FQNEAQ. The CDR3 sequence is CASSSPLADQETQYF.

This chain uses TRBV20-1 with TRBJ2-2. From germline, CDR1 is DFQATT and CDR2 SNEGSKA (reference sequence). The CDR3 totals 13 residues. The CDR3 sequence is CSAAWSYTGELFF.

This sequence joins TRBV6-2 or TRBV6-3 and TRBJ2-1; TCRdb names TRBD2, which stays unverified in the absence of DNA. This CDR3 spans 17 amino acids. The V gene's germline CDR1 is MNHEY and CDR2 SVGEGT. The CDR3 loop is CASSYLIREPSADEQFF.

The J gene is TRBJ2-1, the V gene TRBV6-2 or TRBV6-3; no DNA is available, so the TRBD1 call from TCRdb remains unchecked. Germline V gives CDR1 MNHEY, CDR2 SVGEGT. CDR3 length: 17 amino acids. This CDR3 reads CASSYLGPATSYNEQFF.

Here the CDR3 reads CSARDRDTRGTSAYEQYF. The chain combines TRBV20-1 with TRBJ2-7; without DNA, the TCRdb call of TRBD1 cannot be checked. The CDR3 is 18 amino acids. The germline V gene has CDR1 DFQATT and CDR2 SNEGSKA (reference sequence).

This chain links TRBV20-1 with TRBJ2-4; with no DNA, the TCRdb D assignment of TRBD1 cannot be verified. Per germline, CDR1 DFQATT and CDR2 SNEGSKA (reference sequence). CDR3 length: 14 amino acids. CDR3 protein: CSADPGQGPNIQYF.

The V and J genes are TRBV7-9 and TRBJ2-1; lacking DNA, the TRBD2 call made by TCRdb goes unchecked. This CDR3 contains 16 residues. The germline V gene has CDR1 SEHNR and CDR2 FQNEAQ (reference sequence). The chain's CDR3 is CASSQIRIAGGNEQFF.

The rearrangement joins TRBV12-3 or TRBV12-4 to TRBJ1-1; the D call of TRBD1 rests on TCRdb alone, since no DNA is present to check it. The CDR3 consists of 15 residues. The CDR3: CASSLTGVGDTEAFF.

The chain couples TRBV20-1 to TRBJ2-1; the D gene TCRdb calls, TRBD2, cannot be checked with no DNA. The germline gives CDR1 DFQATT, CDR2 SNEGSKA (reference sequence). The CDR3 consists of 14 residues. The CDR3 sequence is CSADSGGAYNEQFF.

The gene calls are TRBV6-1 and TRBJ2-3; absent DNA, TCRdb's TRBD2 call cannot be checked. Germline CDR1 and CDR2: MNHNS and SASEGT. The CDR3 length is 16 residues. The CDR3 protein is CASSAYYSGGTDTQYF.

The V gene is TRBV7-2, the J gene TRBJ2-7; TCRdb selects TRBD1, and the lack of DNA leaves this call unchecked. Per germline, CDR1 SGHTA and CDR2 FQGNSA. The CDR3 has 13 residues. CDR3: CASSYGGGREQYF.

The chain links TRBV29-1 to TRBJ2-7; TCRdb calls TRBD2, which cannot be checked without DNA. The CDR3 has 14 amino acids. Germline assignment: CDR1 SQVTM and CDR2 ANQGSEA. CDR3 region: CSVVPTSGTYEQYF.

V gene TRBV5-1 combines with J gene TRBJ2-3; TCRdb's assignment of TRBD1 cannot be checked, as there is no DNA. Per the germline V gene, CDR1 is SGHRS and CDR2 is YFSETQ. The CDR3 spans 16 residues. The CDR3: CASSLARGRDTDTQYF.

This chain's CDR3 is CASIGGYSNQPQHF. The chain recombines TRBV28 with TRBJ1-5. The CDR3 totals 14 residues. Germline CDR1 reads MDHEN; CDR2 reads SYDVKM.